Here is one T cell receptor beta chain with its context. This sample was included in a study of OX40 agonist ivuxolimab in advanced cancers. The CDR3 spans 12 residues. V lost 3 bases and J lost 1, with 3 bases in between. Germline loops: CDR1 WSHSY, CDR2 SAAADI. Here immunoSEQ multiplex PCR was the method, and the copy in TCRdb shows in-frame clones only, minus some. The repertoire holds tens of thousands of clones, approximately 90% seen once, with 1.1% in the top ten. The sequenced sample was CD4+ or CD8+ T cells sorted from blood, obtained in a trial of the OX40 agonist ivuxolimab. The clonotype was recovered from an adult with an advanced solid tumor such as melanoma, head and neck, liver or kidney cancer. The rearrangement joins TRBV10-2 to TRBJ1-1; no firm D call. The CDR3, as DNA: TGCGCCAGCAGTGACCGGAACACTGAAGCTTTCTTT. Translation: CASSDRNTEAFF.